One and the same sample provided the 29 T cell receptor beta chains below, sequenced in a study of T cell responses to AZD1222 COVID-19 vaccine. Data came from immunoSEQ multiplex PCR; TCRdb stores just in-frame clones and leaves some out. The sample lists 150,000 to 200,000 clones, around 94% seen once, with 3.5% to 4% in the top ten. The sequencing used peripheral blood, collected 28 days after the second dose of the MenACWY control vaccine. The source of these receptors is an adult who received the MenACWY meningococcal vaccine as a control.

This rearrangement joins TRBV10-3 to TRBJ2-1; TRBD2 aligns across 8 bases. The germline gives CDR1 ENHRY, CDR2 SYGVKD. The length of the CDR3 is 14 residues. V was pared by 6 bases and J by 6 bases, with 7 bases of the junction left unmatched. The CDR3 sequence: CAIRTSGPLNEQFF. In DNA form, the CDR3 reads TGTGCCATCAGAACTAGCGGACCCCTCAATGAGCAGTTCTTC.

The CDR3 sequence is CASSESVAGARNEQFF. CDR3 sequence (DNA): TGTGCCAGCAGTGAATCTGTAGCGGGAGCCAGAAATGAGCAGTTCTTC. V gene TRBV2 combines with J gene TRBJ2-1; 9 bases align to TRBD2. The V and J ends lost 2 bases and 7 bases, in that order; junction bases with no gene match: 9. The V gene's germline CDR1 is SNHLY and CDR2 FYNNEI. The CDR3 extends over 16 amino acids.

The CDR3 spells CASTHRGKGEQYF. The CDR3 region has the DNA TGTGCCAGCACCCATCGGGGGAAGGGCGAGCAGTACTTC. This chain uses TRBV11-3 with TRBJ2-7; D may be TRBD2 (6 bases). Deletions cut 7 bases from V and 6 bases from J, with 16 bases between. This CDR3 has 13 amino acids. Per the germline V gene, CDR1 is SGHNT and CDR2 is YENEEA.

The gene calls are TRBV20-1 and TRBJ1-1, with unresolved D. V dropped 5 bases and J dropped 6 bases, with 7 bases sitting between them. Germline V gene sequence: CDR1 DFQATT, CDR2 SNEGSKA (reference sequence). The CDR3 loop spans 10 amino acids. The DNA for the CDR3 is TGCAGTGCTCCGAGGGCTGAAGCTTTCTTT. It yields the protein CSAPRAEAFF.

The chain joins TRBV20-1 to TRBJ2-7; 14 bases align to TRBD2. This CDR3 has 18 residues. Germline V gene sequence: CDR1 DFQATT, CDR2 SNEGSKA (reference sequence). V was pared by 3 bases and J by 0 bases, with 10 bases of the junction left unmatched. The CDR3 spells CSASQGTSGRGPSYEQYF. Written as DNA, the CDR3 is TGCAGTGCTAGTCAGGGGACTAGCGGGAGAGGCCCCTCCTACGAGCAGTACTTC.

This chain joins TRBV19 and TRBJ1-2; the D is unclear. Germline CDR1 is LNHDA and CDR2 is SQIVND (reference sequence). V lost 5 bases and J lost 4, with 14 bases in between. The CDR3 is made up of 14 amino acids. The CDR3 sequence: CASSEAPGTYGYTF. DNA of the CDR3: TGTGCCAGTAGTGAAGCCCCCGGAACCTATGGCTACACCTTC.

The CDR3 spells CASSLFSVHTGELFF. Written as DNA, the CDR3 is TGTGCCAGCAGCTTATTCTCAGTTCACACCGGGGAGCTGTTTTTT. V and J are TRBV7-2 and TRBJ2-2, with D unclear. CDR1 is SGHTA, CDR2 FQGNSA, per germline. V lost 2 bases to trimming and J lost 3 bases, with 10 bases between them. The CDR3 totals 15 residues.

The chain joins TRBV6-5 to TRBJ1-1; D not certain. The CDR3 extends over 13 amino acids. V shed 5 bases and J shed 1 base, with 8 bases lying between them. Germline V CDR1 and CDR2: MNHEY, SVGAGI. The CDR3 sequence: CASSTMENTEAFF. CDR3 in DNA: TGTGCCAGCAGTACTATGGAGAACACTGAAGCTTTCTTT.

The rearrangement joins TRBV27 to TRBJ2-3; D is perhaps TRBD2 (5 bases). The germline V and J ends were trimmed by 8 bases and 4 bases, with 22 bases remaining between them. Germline V gene sequence: CDR1 MNHEY, CDR2 SMNVEV (reference sequence). The CDR3 has 16 residues. CDR3 sequence (DNA): TGTGCCAGCGGGTTTTGGAGGCCCACCCTACCAGATACGCAGTATTTT. Protein: CASGFWRPTLPDTQYF.

The chain recombines TRBV11-3 with TRBJ2-2, with 10 bases identical to TRBD2. In germline, CDR1 is SGHNT, CDR2 YENEEA. Trimming took 5 bases from V and 1 from J; bases not matched to a gene: 4. The CDR3 is 16 residues long. The chain's CDR3 is CASSARTSGNTGELFF. CDR3 DNA: TGTGCCAGCAGCGCCCGGACTAGCGGGAACACCGGGGAGCTGTTTTTT.

This rearrangement joins TRBV7-3 to TRBJ2-2, with D unclear. The CDR3 sequence is 14 residues long. V was pared by 7 bases and J by 2 bases, with 11 bases between. Germline CDR1 SGHTA, CDR2 FQGTGA. The CDR3 reads CASKISLNTGELFF. The CDR3 DNA sequence: TGTGCCAGCAAAATCTCGCTAAACACCGGGGAGCTGTTTTTT.

The rearrangement links TRBV29-1 to TRBJ2-6; 8 positions match TRBD2. The trim removed 6 bases at V and 3 bases at J, leaving 19 bases unmatched. The germline gives CDR1 SQVTM, CDR2 ANQGSEA. This CDR3 comprises 19 residues. The CDR3 bases are TGCAGCGTCGGGGGGGCGGGAGACGTGTTTAAGATTGGGGCCAACGTCCTGACTTTC. Translating it yields CSVGGAGDVFKIGANVLTF.

CDR3: CASSIRESHQGYTF. The CDR3 DNA reads as TGTGCCAGTAGTATTAGAGAATCCCACCAAGGCTACACCTTC. The rearrangement uses TRBV19 and TRBJ1-2; unclear D gene. Germline-derived CDR1 and CDR2 are LNHDA and SQIVND (reference sequence). V dropped 3 bases and J dropped 8 bases, with 16 bases sitting between them. The CDR3 loop spans 14 amino acids.

The chain joins TRBV3-1 (or the pseudogene TRBV3-2) to TRBJ1-6, with TRBD1 matching over 9 bases. CDR3 length: 14 amino acids. CDR1 is LGHDT, CDR2 YNNKEL, per germline (reference sequence). Trimming cost V 4 bases and J 10 bases; bases outside gene matches: 5. The CDR3 nucleotides read TGTGCCAGCAGCCGGGACAGGGCTTGGTCACCCCTCCACTTT. It yields the protein CASSRDRAWSPLHF.

V and J are TRBV19 and TRBJ2-2, with TRBD2 identical over 11 bases. V shed 9 bases, J shed 3 bases, and the junction held 6 bases outside the gene matches. The CDR3 sequence is 15 residues long. The germline gives CDR1 LNHDA, CDR2 SQIVND (reference sequence). In nucleotides, the CDR3 is TGTGCCAGCACCGGGACTAGCGGATACACCGGGGAGCTGTTTTTT. Residues: CASTGTSGYTGELFF. Looking up the rest from reference TRBV19 and TRBJ2-2 gives the full variable domain: DGGITQSPKYLFRKEGQNVTLSCEQNLNHDAMYWYRQDPGQGLRLIYYSQIVNDFQKGDIAEGYSVSREKKESFPLTVTSAQKNPTAFYLCASTGTSGYTGELFFGEGSRLTVL.

For the CDR3, the DNA is TGTGCCAGCAGCGCGGACACTAGGGGCGCGGATACGCAGTATTTT. This translates into CASSADTRGADTQYF. The V and J genes are TRBV9 and TRBJ2-3; D is possibly TRBD1 or TRBD2 (5 bases each). The CDR3 sequence is 15 residues long. In germline, CDR1 is SGDLS, CDR2 YYNGEE. Trimming shortened V by 3 bases and J by 6 bases, and 17 bases separated the two germline ends.

DNA of the CDR3: TGTGCCAGTAGTATCTCCGCAGGGCTTCATGAAAAACTGTTTTTT. Translation: CASSISAGLHEKLFF. The chain uses TRBV19 and TRBJ1-4; a possible D gene is TRBD1 (5 bases). Germline CDR1 reads LNHDA; CDR2 reads SQIVND (reference sequence). With 3 bases removed from V and 6 bases from J, the gap between germline ends came to 14 bases. The CDR3 is made up of 15 amino acids.

Only one count was recorded for this clone. The chain couples TRBV28 to TRBJ1-5, with a weak D call TRBD1 (6 bases). The CDR3 covers 17 residues. In germline, CDR1 is MDHEN, CDR2 SYDVKM. The V end was cut by 2 bases, the J end by 1 base, with 15 bases between. CDR3 DNA: TGTGCCAGCAGTTTACTCCACGGGACAAAGAGCAATCAGCCCCAGCATTTT. Translating it yields CASSLLHGTKSNQPQHF. Drawing the rest from reference TRBV28 and TRBJ1-5, the complete variable domain is DVKVTQSSRYLVKRTGEKVFLECVQDMDHENMFWYRQDPGLGLRLIYFSYDVKMKEKGDIPEGYSVSREKKERFSLILESASTNQTSMYLCASSLLHGTKSNQPQHFGDGTRLSIL.

This clone was seen once. The chain has TRBV18 and TRBJ1-4, with D perhaps TRBD1 (5 bases). Trimming shortened V by 6 bases and J by 8 bases, and 16 bases separated the two germline ends. CDR1 is KGHSH and CDR2 is LQKENI in the germline V gene. The CDR3 consists of 14 residues. The CDR3: CASSWGRVGEKLFF. CDR3 coding DNA: TGTGCCAGCTCCTGGGGCCGGGTTGGAGAAAAACTGTTTTTT. Looking up the rest from reference TRBV18 and TRBJ1-4 gives the full variable domain: NAGVMQNPRHLVRRRGQEARLRCSPMKGHSHVYWYRQLPEEGLKFMVYLQKENIIDESGMPKERFSAEFPKEGPSILRIQQVVRGDSAAYFCASSWGRVGEKLFFGSGTQLSVL.

This chain connects TRBV5-1 to TRBJ1-1; D gene unclear. The CDR3 is 14 residues long. Trimming stripped 2 bases from V and 5 bases from J, with 13 bases between. Germline V gene lookup returns CDR1 SGHRS and CDR2 YFSETQ. In DNA form, the CDR3 reads TGCGCCAGCAGCTTTGACACTACATCTACTGAAGCTTTCTTT. Translating gives CASSFDTTSTEAFF.

The genes are TRBV7-9 and TRBJ1-5; D is possibly TRBD1 (6 bases). The germline V gene has CDR1 SEHNR and CDR2 FQNEAQ (reference sequence). This CDR3 comprises 15 residues. Trimming shortened V by 1 base and J by 2 bases, and 9 bases separated the two germline ends. The CDR3 region is CASSLGRTGNQPQHF. CDR3 DNA: TGTGCCAGCAGCTTAGGTCGGACAGGCAATCAGCCCCAGCATTTT.

CDR3 amino acids: CASSIWTGPNQPQHF. The CDR3 region has the DNA TGCGCCAGCAGCATCTGGACCGGACCCAATCAGCCCCAGCATTTT. The chain is built from TRBV5-1 and TRBJ1-5; D is uncertain. This CDR3 is built from 15 residues. CDR1 is SGHRS, CDR2 YFSETQ, per germline. Trimming cost V 4 bases and J 3 bases, with 14 bases left between them.

J is TRBJ2-1 and V is TRBV19, with D maybe TRBD2 (5 bases). V lost 3 bases to trimming and J lost 8 bases, with 8 bases between them. This CDR3 is 12 amino acids long. The germline CDR1 and CDR2 sequences are LNHDA and SQIVND (reference sequence). CDR3 sequence reads: CASSILADEQFF. The DNA for the CDR3 is TGTGCCAGTAGTATCCTAGCTGATGAGCAGTTCTTC.

The chain joins TRBV12-3 or TRBV12-4 to TRBJ1-1, with D hard to call. Trimming removed 2 bases from V and 5 bases from J, with 9 bases in between. The CDR3 contains 13 residues. CDR3 residues: CASSLQFGTEAFF. The CDR3 DNA sequence: TGTGCCAGCAGTTTACAGTTCGGTACTGAAGCTTTCTTT.

The rearrangement links TRBV5-1 to TRBJ1-1, with D possibly matching TRBD1 (5 bases). From germline, CDR1 is SGHRS and CDR2 YFSETQ. Between the trimmed V and J ends, which lost 5 bases and 0 bases, there was a span of 14 bases. The CDR3 spans 15 residues. The CDR3 DNA is TGCGCCAGCAGTGTGGGACTGACTATGAACACTGAAGCTTTCTTT. Its protein product is CASSVGLTMNTEAFF. The entire variable domain, with the rest obtained from reference TRBV5-1 and TRBJ1-1, is as follows: KAGVTQTPRYLIKTRGQQVTLSCSPISGHRSVSWYQQTPGQGLQFLFEYFSETQRNKGNFPGRFSGRQFSNSRSEMNVSTLELGDSALYLCASSVGLTMNTEAFFGQGTRLTVV.

This clone has only one observation. V usage is TRBV5-6 and J usage is TRBJ2-3; D remains ambiguous. Looked up from germline, CDR1 is SGHDT and CDR2 is YYEEEE. This CDR3 region has 12 residues. V lost 0 bases and J lost 6, with 5 bases in between. The CDR3 spells CASSLVSDTQYF. The CDR3 coding sequence is TGTGCCAGCAGCTTGGTATCCGATACGCAGTATTTT. The whole variable domain, filled in from reference TRBV5-6 and TRBJ2-3, reads DAGVTQSPTHLIKTRGQQVTLRCSPKSGHDTVSWYQQALGQGPQFIFQYYEEEERQRGNFPDRFSGHQFPNYSSELNVNALLLGDSALYLCASSLVSDTQYFGPGTRLTVL.

The chain combines TRBV7-3 with TRBJ2-5; tentatively, D is TRBD2 (6 bases). The CDR3 is 15 residues long. The germline CDR1 and CDR2 sequences are SGHTA and FQGTGA. V lost 0 bases and J 1 base, leaving 9 bases between the germline ends. The CDR3 DNA sequence: TGTGCCAGCAGCTTAACTAGCGGAGGCCAAGAGACCCAGTACTTC. This gives the protein CASSLTSGGQETQYF.

V is TRBV11-3 and J is TRBJ1-1, with D hard to call. The CDR3 is 14 amino acids. V was clipped by 0 bases and J by 1 base, with 6 bases between them. In germline, CDR1 is SGHNT, CDR2 YENEEA. The CDR3 spells CASSLDPTNTEAFF. DNA of the CDR3: TGTGCCAGCAGCTTAGATCCAACGAACACTGAAGCTTTCTTT.

The chain links TRBV2 to TRBJ2-1, with 13 bases identical to TRBD2. Germline CDR1 SNHLY, CDR2 FYNNEI. J lost 3 bases, V lost 6 bases, and 2 bases had no gene match. The CDR3 runs 15 residues. In DNA form, the CDR3 reads TGTGCCAGCAGGGGGACTAGCGGGAACTACAATGAGCAGTTCTTC. It encodes CASRGTSGNYNEQFF.